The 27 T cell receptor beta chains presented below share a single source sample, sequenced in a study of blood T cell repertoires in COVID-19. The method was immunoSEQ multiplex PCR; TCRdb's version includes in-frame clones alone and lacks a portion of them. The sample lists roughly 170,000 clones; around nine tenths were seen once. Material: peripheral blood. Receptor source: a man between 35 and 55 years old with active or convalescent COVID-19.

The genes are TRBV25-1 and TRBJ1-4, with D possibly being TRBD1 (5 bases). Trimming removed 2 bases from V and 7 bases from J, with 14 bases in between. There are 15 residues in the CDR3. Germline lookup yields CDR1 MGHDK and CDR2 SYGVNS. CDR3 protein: CASSEMGGWGEKLFF. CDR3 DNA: TGTGCCAGCAGTGAAATGGGGGGATGGGGTGAAAAACTGTTTTTT.

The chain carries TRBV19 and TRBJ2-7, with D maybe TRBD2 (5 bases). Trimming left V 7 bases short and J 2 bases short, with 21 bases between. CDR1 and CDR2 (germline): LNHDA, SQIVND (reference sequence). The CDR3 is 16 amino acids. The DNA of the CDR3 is TGTGCCAGTACCCTGGCGGACTTTACTACTACCTACGAGCAGTACTTC. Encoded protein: CASTLADFTTTYEQYF.

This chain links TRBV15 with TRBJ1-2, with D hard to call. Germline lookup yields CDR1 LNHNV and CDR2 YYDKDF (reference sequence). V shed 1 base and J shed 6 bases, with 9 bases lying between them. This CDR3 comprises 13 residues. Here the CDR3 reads CATSRAPGDGYTF. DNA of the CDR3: TGTGCCACCAGCAGAGCCCCCGGGGATGGCTACACCTTC.

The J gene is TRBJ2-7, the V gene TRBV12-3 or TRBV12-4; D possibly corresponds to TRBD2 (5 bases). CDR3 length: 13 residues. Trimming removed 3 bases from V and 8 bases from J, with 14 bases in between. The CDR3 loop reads CASSFGERLKQYF. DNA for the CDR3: TGTGCCAGCAGTTTCGGGGAGCGTCTGAAGCAGTACTTC.

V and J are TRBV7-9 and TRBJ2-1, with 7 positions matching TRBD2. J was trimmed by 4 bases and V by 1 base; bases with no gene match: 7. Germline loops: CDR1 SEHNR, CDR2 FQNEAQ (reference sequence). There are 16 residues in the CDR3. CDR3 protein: CASSLESSGTYNEQFF. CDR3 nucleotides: TGTGCCAGCAGCTTAGAATCTAGCGGTACTTACAATGAGCAGTTCTTC.

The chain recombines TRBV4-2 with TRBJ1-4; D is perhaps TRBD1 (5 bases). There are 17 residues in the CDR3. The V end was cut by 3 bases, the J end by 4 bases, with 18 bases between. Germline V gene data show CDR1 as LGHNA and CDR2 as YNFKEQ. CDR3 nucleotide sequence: TGTGCCAGCAGCCAGGCCCCGCGGGGCGAGGGTAATGAAAAACTGTTTTTT. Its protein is CASSQAPRGEGNEKLFF.

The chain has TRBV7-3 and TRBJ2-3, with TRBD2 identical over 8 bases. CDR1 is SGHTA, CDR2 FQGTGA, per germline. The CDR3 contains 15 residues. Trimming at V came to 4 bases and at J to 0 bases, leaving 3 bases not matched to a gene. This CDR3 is CASSSRGGSTDTQYF. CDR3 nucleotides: TGTGCCAGCAGCTCCCGGGGGGGGAGCACAGATACGCAGTATTTT.

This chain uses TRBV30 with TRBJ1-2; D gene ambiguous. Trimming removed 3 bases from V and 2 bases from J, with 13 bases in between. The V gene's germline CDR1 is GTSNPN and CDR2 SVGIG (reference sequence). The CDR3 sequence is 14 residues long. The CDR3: CAWRVSPGNYGYTF. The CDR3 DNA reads TGTGCCTGGAGAGTGTCCCCGGGGAACTATGGCTACACCTTC.

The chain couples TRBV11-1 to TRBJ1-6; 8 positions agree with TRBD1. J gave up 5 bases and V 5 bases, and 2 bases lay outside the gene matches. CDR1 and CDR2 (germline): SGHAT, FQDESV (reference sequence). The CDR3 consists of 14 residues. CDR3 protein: CASSRTGNNSPLHF. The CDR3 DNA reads TGTGCCAGCAGCAGGACAGGGAATAATTCACCCCTCCACTTT.

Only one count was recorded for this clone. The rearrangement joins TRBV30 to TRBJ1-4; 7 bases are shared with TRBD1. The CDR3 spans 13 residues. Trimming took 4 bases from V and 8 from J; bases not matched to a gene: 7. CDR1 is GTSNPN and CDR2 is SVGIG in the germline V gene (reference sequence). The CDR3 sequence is CAWTGGSIEKLFF. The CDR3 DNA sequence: TGTGCCTGGACAGGGGGAAGTATAGAAAAACTGTTTTTT.

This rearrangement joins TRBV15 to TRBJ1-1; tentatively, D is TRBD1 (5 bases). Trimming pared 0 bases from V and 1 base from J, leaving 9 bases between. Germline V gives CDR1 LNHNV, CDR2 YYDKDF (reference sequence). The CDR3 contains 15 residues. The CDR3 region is CATSREKGQNTEAFF. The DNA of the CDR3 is TGTGCCACCAGCAGAGAAAAAGGACAGAACACTGAAGCTTTCTTT.

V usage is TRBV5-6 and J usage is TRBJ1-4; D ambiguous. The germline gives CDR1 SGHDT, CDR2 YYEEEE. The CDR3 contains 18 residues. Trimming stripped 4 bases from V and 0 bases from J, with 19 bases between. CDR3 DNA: TGTGCCAGCAGCCCCTTTGATCCAGCGAGTGCAACTAATGAAAAACTGTTTTTT. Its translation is CASSPFDPASATNEKLFF.

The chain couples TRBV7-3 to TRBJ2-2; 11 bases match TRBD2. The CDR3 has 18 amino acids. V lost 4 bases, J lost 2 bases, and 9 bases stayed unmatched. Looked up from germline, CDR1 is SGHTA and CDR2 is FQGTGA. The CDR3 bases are TGTGCCAGCAGCTCCCCGACTAGCGGGGTCAACAACACCGGGGAGCTGTTTTTT. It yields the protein CASSSPTSGVNNTGELFF.

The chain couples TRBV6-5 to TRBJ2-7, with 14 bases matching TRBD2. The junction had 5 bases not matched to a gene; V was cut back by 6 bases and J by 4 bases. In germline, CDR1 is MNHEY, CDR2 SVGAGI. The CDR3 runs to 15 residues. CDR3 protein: CASRIGTSGGYEQYF. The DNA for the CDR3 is TGTGCCAGCAGGATCGGGACTAGCGGGGGATACGAGCAGTACTTC.

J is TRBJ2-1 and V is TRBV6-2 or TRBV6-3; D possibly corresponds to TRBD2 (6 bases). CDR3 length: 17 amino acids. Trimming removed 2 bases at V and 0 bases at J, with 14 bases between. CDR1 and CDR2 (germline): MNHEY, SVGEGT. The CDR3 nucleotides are TGTGCCAGCAGTTACCTTCCGCGGGGTGGCTCCTACAATGAGCAGTTCTTC. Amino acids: CASSYLPRGGSYNEQFF.

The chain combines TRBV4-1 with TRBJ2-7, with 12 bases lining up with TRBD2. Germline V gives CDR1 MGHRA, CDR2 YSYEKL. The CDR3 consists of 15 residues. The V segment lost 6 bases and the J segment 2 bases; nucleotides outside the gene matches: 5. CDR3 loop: CASSSGLAGPYEQYF. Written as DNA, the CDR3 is TGCGCCAGCAGTTCCGGACTAGCGGGACCCTACGAGCAGTACTTC.

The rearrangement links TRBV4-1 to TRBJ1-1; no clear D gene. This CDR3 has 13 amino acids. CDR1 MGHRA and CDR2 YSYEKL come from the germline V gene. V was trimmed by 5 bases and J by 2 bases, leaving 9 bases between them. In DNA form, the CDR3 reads TGCGCCAGCAGCTTCCGCCTAAACACTGAAGCTTTCTTT. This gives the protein CASSFRLNTEAFF.

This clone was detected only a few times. CDR3 sequence (DNA): TGTGCCAGCAGTTTAACCGGGGGGCAGGGCTATGGCTACACCTTC. This sequence encodes CASSLTGGQGYGYTF. The rearrangement uses TRBV27 and TRBJ1-2; maybe TRBD1 (6 bases). CDR1 is MNHEY, CDR2 SMNVEV, per germline (reference sequence). Trimming stripped 2 bases from V and 4 bases from J, with 14 bases between. The CDR3 covers 15 residues.

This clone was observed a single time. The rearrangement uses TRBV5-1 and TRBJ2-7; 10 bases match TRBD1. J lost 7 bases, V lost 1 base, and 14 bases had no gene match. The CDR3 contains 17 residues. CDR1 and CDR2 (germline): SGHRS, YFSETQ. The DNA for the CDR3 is TGCGCCAGCAGCTTGCGCGATCCCGGGACAGGGGCGGAGGAGCAGTACTTC. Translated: CASSLRDPGTGAEEQYF.

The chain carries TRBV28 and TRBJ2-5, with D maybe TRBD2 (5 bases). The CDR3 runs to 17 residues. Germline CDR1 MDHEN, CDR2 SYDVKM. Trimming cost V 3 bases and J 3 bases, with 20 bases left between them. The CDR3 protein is CASSFISSPGIKETQYF. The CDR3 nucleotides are TGTGCCAGCAGTTTCATATCGTCGCCGGGGATTAAAGAGACCCAGTACTTC.

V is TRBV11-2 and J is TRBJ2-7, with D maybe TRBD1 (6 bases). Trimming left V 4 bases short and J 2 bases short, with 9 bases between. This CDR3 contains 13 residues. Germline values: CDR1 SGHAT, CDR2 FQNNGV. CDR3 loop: CASSSQGPYEQYF. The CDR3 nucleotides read TGTGCCAGCAGCTCCCAGGGGCCCTACGAGCAGTACTTC.

CDR3 bases: TGTGCCAGCAGTCTAAGCGGGGGGGCTGGGAATGAGCAGTTCTTC. It translates to CASSLSGGAGNEQFF. The J gene is TRBJ2-1, the V gene TRBV6-6, with 10 bases lining up with TRBD2. The V gene end was trimmed by 5 bases and the J gene end by 7 bases; junction bases not matched to a gene: 8. This CDR3 is 15 amino acids long. CDR1 MNHNY and CDR2 SVGAGI come from the germline V gene (reference sequence).

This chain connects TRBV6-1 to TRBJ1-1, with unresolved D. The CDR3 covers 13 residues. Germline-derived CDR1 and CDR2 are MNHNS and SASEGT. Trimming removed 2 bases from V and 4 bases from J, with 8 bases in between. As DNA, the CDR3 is TGTGCCAGCAGTGAATGGGGAGTCACTGAAGCTTTCTTT. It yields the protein CASSEWGVTEAFF.

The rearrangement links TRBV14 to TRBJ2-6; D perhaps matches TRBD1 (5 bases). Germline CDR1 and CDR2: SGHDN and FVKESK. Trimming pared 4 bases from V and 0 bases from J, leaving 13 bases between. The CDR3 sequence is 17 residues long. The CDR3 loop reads CASSRFDRHSGANVLTF. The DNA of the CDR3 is TGTGCCAGCAGCCGGTTTGACAGACACTCTGGGGCCAACGTCCTGACTTTC.

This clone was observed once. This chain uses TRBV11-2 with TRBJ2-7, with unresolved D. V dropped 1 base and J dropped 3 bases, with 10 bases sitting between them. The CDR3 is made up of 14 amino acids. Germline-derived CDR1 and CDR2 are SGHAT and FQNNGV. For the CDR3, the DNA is TGTGCCAGCAGCTTAGGAGATTCTAGCTACGAGCAGTACTTC. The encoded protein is CASSLGDSSYEQYF.

The CDR3 sequence is CASSRAGTPYEQYF. CDR3 DNA: TGTGCCAGCAGCCGAGCCGGGACACCTTACGAGCAGTACTTC. This chain uses TRBV6-5 with TRBJ2-7; D might be TRBD1 (6 bases). This CDR3 region has 14 residues. The germline V gene encodes CDR1 MNHEY and CDR2 SVGAGI. The germline V and J ends were trimmed by 6 bases and 4 bases, with 16 bases remaining between them.

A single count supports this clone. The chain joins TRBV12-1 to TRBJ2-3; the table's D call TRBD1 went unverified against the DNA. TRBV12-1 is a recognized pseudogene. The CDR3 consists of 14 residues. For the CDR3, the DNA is TGTGCCAGCAGCTTTTCAGGGAGCACAGATACGCAGTATTTT. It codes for CASSFSGSTDTQYF.